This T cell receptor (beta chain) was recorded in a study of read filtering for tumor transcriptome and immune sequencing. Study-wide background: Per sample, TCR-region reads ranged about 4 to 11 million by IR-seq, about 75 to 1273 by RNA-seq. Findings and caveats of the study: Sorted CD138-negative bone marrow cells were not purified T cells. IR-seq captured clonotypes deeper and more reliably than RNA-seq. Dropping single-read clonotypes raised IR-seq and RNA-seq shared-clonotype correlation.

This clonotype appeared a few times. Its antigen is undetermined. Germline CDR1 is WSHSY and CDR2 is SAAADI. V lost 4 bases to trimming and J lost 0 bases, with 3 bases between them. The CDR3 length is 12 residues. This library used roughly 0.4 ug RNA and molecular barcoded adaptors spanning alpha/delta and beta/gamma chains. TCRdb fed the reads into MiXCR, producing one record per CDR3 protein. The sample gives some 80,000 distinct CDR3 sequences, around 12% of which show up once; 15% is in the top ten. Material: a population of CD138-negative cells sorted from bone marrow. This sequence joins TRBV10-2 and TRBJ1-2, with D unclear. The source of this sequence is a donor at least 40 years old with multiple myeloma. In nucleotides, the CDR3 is TGCGCCAGCAGTGTTTCTAACTATGGCTACACCTTC. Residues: CASSVSNYGYTF.